This T cell receptor (beta chain) was recorded in a study of T-cell memory formation after mild COVID-19. Overall study context: In these data, TCR clusters were largely donor specific.

TCRdb re-called the 5' RACE reads with MiXCR, one entry per CDR3 protein. The sample lists roughly 600,000 distinct CDR3 sequences, about 20% occurring once. Remarks on this clonotype: Its matching antigen is unknown.

Whole-study findings and limits: CM and EM subsets held most contracting CD4+ clones; EMRA held CD8+ ones.

The V end was cut by 8 bases, the J end by 1 base, with 16 bases between. Germline CDR1 is SGHRS and CDR2 is YFSETQ. CDR3 size: 14 residues. The sequence was obtained from an adult woman who had mild COVID-19 (a few samples of this study predate the infection). Cell type and time point are not known. The V call is TRBV5-1, the J call TRBJ2-7; D possibly corresponds to TRBD1 (5 bases). The sequencing input was PBMCs or a T cell subset sorted from them (not recorded which). The CDR3: CASRDQGKSYEQYF. The CDR3 nucleotides are TGCGCCAGTCGAGATCAGGGTAAATCCTACGAGCAGTACTTC.